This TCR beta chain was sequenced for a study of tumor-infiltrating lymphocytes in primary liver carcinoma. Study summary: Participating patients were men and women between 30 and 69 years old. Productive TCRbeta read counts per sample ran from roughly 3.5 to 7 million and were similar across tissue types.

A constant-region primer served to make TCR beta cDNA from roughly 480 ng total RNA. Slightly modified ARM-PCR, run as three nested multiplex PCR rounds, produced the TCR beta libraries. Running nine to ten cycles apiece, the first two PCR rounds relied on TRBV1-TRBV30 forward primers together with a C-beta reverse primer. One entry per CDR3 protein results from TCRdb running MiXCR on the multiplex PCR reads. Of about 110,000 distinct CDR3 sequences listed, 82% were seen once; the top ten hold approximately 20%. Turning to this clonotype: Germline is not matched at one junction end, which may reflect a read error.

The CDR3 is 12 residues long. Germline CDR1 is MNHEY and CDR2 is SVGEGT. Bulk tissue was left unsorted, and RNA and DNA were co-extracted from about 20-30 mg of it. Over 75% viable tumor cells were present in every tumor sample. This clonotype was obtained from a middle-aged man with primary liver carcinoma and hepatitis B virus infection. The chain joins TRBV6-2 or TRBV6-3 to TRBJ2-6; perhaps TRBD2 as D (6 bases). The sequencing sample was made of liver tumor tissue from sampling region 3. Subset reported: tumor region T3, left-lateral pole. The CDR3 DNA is TGTGCCAGCAGTTCGGGGAGGCCCTCTCAGACTTTT. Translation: CASSSGRPSQTF.